This T cell receptor beta chain was documented in a study of T-cell reconstitution after alpha-beta-depleted transplantation in children (dated by TCRdb to about 2016). The study in broad terms: T-cell immune reconstitution after TCRalphabeta/CD19-depleted allogeneic hematopoietic cell transplantation in children was quantitatively tracked in the study by means of TCR repertoire profiling.

Sample treatment or condition, as interpreted from the label and publication: allogeneic hematopoietic cell transplantation with graft depleted of TCRalphabeta T cells and CD19 B cells. TCRalphabeta/CD19-depleted allogeneic hematopoietic cell grafts were given to the transplant recipients, all of whom were children. As regards this clonotype: Which antigen it targets is not known. Within one base of it there is no much larger clone, and no base qualities were kept.

V is trimmed back by 3 bases and J by 3 bases, and the junction contains 12 bases that no gene match accounts for. The CDR3 starts with the cysteine, ends with the phenylalanine, and has 19 residues. This entry keeps only the CDR3 DNA: 57 bases, framed from base 1. CDR1 is given as SGHAT and CDR2 as FQDESV, both from the germline V gene (reference sequence). Library construction relied on PCR. This sample was sequenced with an Illumina HiSeq 2500. Molecular barcoding was employed in the preparation of TCR libraries, with unique molecular identifiers being used to normalize TCRbeta repertoire quantification. TCRdb applied fastp at Q25 and MiXCR to the public reads, then kept only in-frame beta chains. Each entry is one CDR3 protein sequence, shown with its most common DNA and genes. The sample table holds approximately 400,000 distinct CDR3 sequences, of which 15% to 20% were seen once. About 32% of the sample rests with the top ten.

Findings and caveats that apply to the study as a whole: The apparently early recovery of alphabetaT-cell counts about two months after transplant reportedly depended on only several hundred rapidly expanded clones that came from non-depleted graft cells. Over subsequent months, a decline in hyperexpanded clone frequencies was noted, and after one year, T-cell counts and TCRbeta diversity were mostly ascribed to newly produced T cells. The high TCRbeta diversity at day 60 in some patients was ascribed to recipient T cells and intrathymic progenitors that had survived conditioning.

The source is a boy younger than two who had a stem cell transplant for Wiskott-Aldrich syndrome, so the T cells may come from the graft donor. The rearranged segments are TRBV11-1 and TRBJ2-1; 12 central nucleotides agree with TRBD2. This sample comprised PBMCs, mostly from graft donor cells, obtained 360 days after TCRalphabeta/CD19-depleted stem cell transplant. The CDR3 here reads CASSFSGRTSGKVYNEQFF. The DNA sequence reads TGTGCCAGCAGCTTCTCAGGCAGGACTAGCGGGAAGGTCTACAATGAGCAGTTCTTC.